This T cell receptor beta chain was recorded in a study of T-cell reconstitution after alpha-beta-depleted transplantation in children. The V gene's germline CDR1 is DFQATT and CDR2 SNEGSKA (reference sequence). The CDR3 runs to 12 residues. Trimming shortened V by 4 bases and J by 3 bases, and 10 bases separated the two germline ends. This sample's TCRbeta library carried unique molecular identifier barcodes. In TCRdb, the PCR reads were re-called with MiXCR into one record per CDR3 protein. The data show approximately 1,000,000 distinct CDR3 sequences, roughly 31% seen once. The sequence derives from a boy younger than two who had a stem cell transplant for SCID, so the T cells may come from the graft donor. The sample consisted of PBMCs, mostly from graft donor cells, taken 360 days after TCRalphabeta/CD19-depleted stem cell transplant. The genes are TRBV20-1 and TRBJ2-7; D is unresolved. The CDR3 DNA reads TGCAGTGCTACACCGAACCACTACGAGCAGTACTTC. Amino acid sequence: CSATPNHYEQYF.